One sample yielded the 24 T cell receptor beta chains listed below, sequenced in a study of T cells after yellow fever vaccination. TCRdb re-derived calls from the 5' RACE reads in MiXCR, one entry per CDR3 protein. Of 310,000 or so distinct CDR3 sequences detected, around 4% appear once; the ten largest clones hold 20% to 25%. The material was PBMCs, obtained on the day of the yellow fever booster vaccination. The receptors originated from a man between 18 and 29 years old who received the YFV17D yellow fever vaccine.

The sample holds many counts of this clonotype. The rearrangement joins TRBV20-1 to TRBJ2-3; unclear D gene. Deletions cut 0 bases from V and 0 bases from J, with 10 bases between. The CDR3 extends over 15 amino acids. From germline, CDR1 is DFQATT and CDR2 SNEGSKA (reference sequence). DNA for the CDR3: TGCAGTGCTAGAGATCCGGGCAGTAGCACAGATACGCAGTATTTT. Translating gives CSARDPGSSTDTQYF.

This clonotype was recorded at least ten times. The chain uses TRBV7-8 and TRBJ2-6; perhaps D is TRBD1 or TRBD2 (5 bases each). CDR1 and CDR2 from the germline V gene are SGHVS and FQNEAQ. Trimming left V 2 bases short and J 2 bases short, with 13 bases between. The CDR3 loop spans 17 amino acids. This chain's CDR3 is CASSLWPRDPGANVLTF. The DNA for the CDR3 is TGTGCCAGCAGCTTATGGCCAAGGGACCCTGGGGCCAACGTCCTGACTTTC.

V usage is TRBV5-1 and J usage is TRBJ2-1, with D perhaps TRBD1 or TRBD2 (5 bases each). V gave up 1 base and J gave up 0 bases, with 11 bases separating them. The germline CDR1 and CDR2 sequences are SGHRS and YFSETQ. This CDR3 spans 16 amino acids. The DNA of the CDR3 is TGCGCCAGCAGCTTGTTTTGGGGGAGCTCCTACAATGAGCAGTTCTTC. It yields the protein CASSLFWGSSYNEQFF.

This clonotype has a handful of counts. V gene TRBV12-3 or TRBV12-4 combines with J gene TRBJ1-2; 10 nucleotides agree with TRBD1. V shed 8 bases and J 7 bases; nucleotides not matched to a gene: 10. The length of the CDR3 is 14 residues. In nucleotides, the CDR3 is TGTGCCAGCTACCCCTCCGGGACAGGGGTTGGCTACACCTTC. Protein sequence: CASYPSGTGVGYTF.

This clonotype was counted at least ten times. The chain carries TRBV7-2 and TRBJ1-5; no firm D call. Germline values: CDR1 SGHTA, CDR2 FQGNSA. The CDR3 runs to 12 residues. V was clipped by 1 base and J by 7 bases, with 5 bases between them. Written as DNA, the CDR3 is TGTGCCAGCAGCTTAGACAGACAGCCCCAGCATTTT. Translating it yields CASSLDRQPQHF.

The table lists this clonotype with many counts. J is TRBJ2-4 and V is TRBV5-1; the D call may be TRBD1 or TRBD2 (5 bases each). This CDR3 is built from 14 residues. In germline, CDR1 is SGHRS, CDR2 YFSETQ. The V end lost 7 bases, the J end lost 6 bases, and 17 bases lay between the germline ends. In DNA, the CDR3 is TGCGCCAGCGCCCCCCTGACAGAGGGAAACATTCAGTACTTC. Its protein is CASAPLTEGNIQYF.

This clonotype was found a few times. The V call is TRBV29-1, the J call TRBJ2-1, with 9 bases identical to TRBD2. V lost 4 bases, J lost 9 bases, and 4 bases stayed unmatched. CDR1 is SQVTM, CDR2 ANQGSEA, per germline. The CDR3 length is 12 residues. DNA of the CDR3: TGCAGCGTTGGCGGGGGGGCCATTGAGCAGTTCTTC. Protein sequence: CSVGGGAIEQFF.

This clonotype occurred a few times. J is TRBJ1-3 and V is TRBV2; no firm D call. This CDR3 region has 15 residues. V lost 4 bases and J 0 bases, leaving 10 bases between the germline ends. CDR1 and CDR2 from the germline V gene are SNHLY and FYNNEI. In nucleotides, the CDR3 is TGTGCCAGCAGTGGTTCCCTGAACTCTGGAAACACCATATATTTT. It yields the protein CASSGSLNSGNTIYF.

The sample holds a few counts of this clonotype. The CDR3 DNA is TGTGCCAGCAGCTTTGATACCAGGACCCAGTACTTC. Protein product: CASSFDTRTQYF. The chain combines TRBV7-2 with TRBJ2-5; D unresolved. The length of the CDR3 is 12 residues. Looked up from germline, CDR1 is SGHTA and CDR2 is FQGNSA. The V and J ends lost 3 bases and 7 bases respectively, with 9 bases between them.

This clonotype was detected only a few times. The chain combines TRBV6-5 with TRBJ1-2; TRBD1 agrees at 12 bases. The CDR3 length is 15 residues. The junction had 4 bases not matched to a gene; V was cut back by 2 bases and J by 6 bases. Germline V gives CDR1 MNHEY, CDR2 SVGAGI. The CDR3 DNA is TGTGCCAGCAGTTACGTGGGGACAGGGGGCCATGGCTACACCTTC. Amino acid sequence: CASSYVGTGGHGYTF.

This clonotype appeared many times. V and J are TRBV19 and TRBJ1-2; perhaps TRBD1 as D (6 bases). V shed 3 bases and J shed 4 bases, with 15 bases lying between them. The CDR3 sequence is 15 residues long. Germline V gene data show CDR1 as LNHDA and CDR2 as SQIVND (reference sequence). The CDR3 nucleotides read TGTGCCAGTAGTATCGCGAACAGGGACCTCTATGGCTACACCTTC. As protein: CASSIANRDLYGYTF.

There are a few counts of this clonotype. This rearrangement joins TRBV6-4 to TRBJ2-5, with 11 bases lining up with TRBD1. The germline CDR1 and CDR2 sequences are MRHNA and SNTAGT. Losses at the gene ends were 3 bases for V and 3 bases for J; bases not matched to a gene: 3. The CDR3 spans 15 residues. CDR3 nucleotide sequence: TGTGCCAGCAGTGAAGGGACAGGGGGAGAAGAGACCCAGTACTTC. It translates to CASSEGTGGEETQYF.

This clonotype showed up many times. V is TRBV4-3 and J is TRBJ2-3; 9 positions match TRBD2. CDR3 size: 16 residues. With V trimmed by 4 bases and J by 5 bases, 10 bases remained unmatched. CDR1 is LGHNA and CDR2 is YSLEER in the germline V gene. CDR3 sequence reads: CASSPAAGGSRDTQYF. In nucleotides, the CDR3 is TGCGCCAGCAGCCCCGCGGCGGGGGGGTCCAGAGATACGCAGTATTTT.

This clonotype has just a few counts. The chain joins TRBV2 to TRBJ2-3, with no clear D. The CDR3 is made up of 15 amino acids. With 7 bases removed from V and 0 bases from J, the gap between germline ends came to 14 bases. In germline, CDR1 is SNHLY, CDR2 FYNNEI. The CDR3 DNA is TGTGCCAGCATCCTAACCCGGTCCAGCACAGATACGCAGTATTTT. Residues: CASILTRSSTDTQYF. The full variable domain, completed using reference TRBV2 and TRBJ2-3, is EPEVTQTPSHQVTQMGQEVILRCVPISNHLYFYWYRQILGQKVEFLVSFYNNEISEKSEIFDDQFSVERPDGSNFTLKIRSTKLEDSAMYFCASILTRSSTDTQYFGPGTRLTVL.

This clonotype was observed a handful of times. V is TRBV5-4 and J is TRBJ2-3; D is unresolved. V dropped 2 bases and J dropped 6 bases, with 7 bases sitting between them. Germline CDR1 SGHNT, CDR2 YYREEE (reference sequence). This CDR3 region has 12 residues. The CDR3 spells CASSFPRDTQYF. In nucleotides, the CDR3 is TGTGCCAGCAGCTTCCCCAGGGATACGCAGTATTTT.

This clonotype was seen ten or more times. The chain recombines TRBV12-3 or TRBV12-4 with TRBJ2-2; D gene ambiguous. With 4 bases removed from V and 0 bases from J, the gap between germline ends came to 6 bases. The CDR3 loop spans 14 amino acids. CDR3 sequence (DNA): TGTGCCAGCAGTTATAGAACGAACACCGGGGAGCTGTTTTTT. Amino acid sequence: CASSYRTNTGELFF.

In its sample, this clonotype was seen many times. CDR3 residues: CASSKEFF. DNA for the CDR3: TGCGCCAGCAGCAAGGAGTTCTTC. The rearrangement uses TRBV23-1 and TRBJ2-1; D gene uncertain. TRBV23-1 is classed as an ORF, of uncertain function. This CDR3 comprises 8 residues. V was pared by 6 bases and J by 14 bases, with 5 bases between.

This clonotype has ten or more counts. The CDR3 loop is CSARHPGQGPTPLHF. CDR3 DNA sequence: TGCAGTGCTAGACATCCGGGACAGGGCCCCACACCCCTCCACTTT. V usage is TRBV20-1 and J usage is TRBJ1-6; 9 bases match TRBD1. This CDR3 region has 15 residues. After removal of 2 bases from V and 11 bases from J, the junction contained 10 bases not matched to a gene. From germline, CDR1 is DFQATT and CDR2 SNEGSKA (reference sequence).

This clonotype was detected ten times or more. The chain employs TRBV20-1 and TRBJ2-2; 8 bases align to TRBD2. Germline CDR1 and CDR2: DFQATT and SNEGSKA (reference sequence). Trimming took 8 bases from V and 1 from J; bases not matched to a gene: 6. CDR3 length: 14 amino acids. Here the CDR3 DNA reads TGCAGTTGCCTTAGCGGGGTGAACACCGGGGAGCTGTTTTTT. Its protein is CSCLSGVNTGELFF.

There are a few counts of this clonotype. The chain couples TRBV5-1 to TRBJ1-1; perhaps TRBD1 as D (5 bases). CDR1 is SGHRS and CDR2 is YFSETQ in the germline V gene. CDR3 length: 13 residues. The ends were cut back, 6 bases at V and 5 bases at J, with 14 bases in the middle. This chain's CDR3 is CASKAGIGTEAFF. The CDR3 coding sequence is TGCGCCAGCAAGGCAGGGATTGGTACTGAAGCTTTCTTT.

This clonotype was seen at least ten times. V and J are TRBV7-2 and TRBJ2-5; D is ambiguous. Deletions cut 5 bases from V and 5 bases from J, with 9 bases between. CDR1 SGHTA and CDR2 FQGNSA come from the germline V gene. This CDR3 spans 12 amino acids. CDR3 nucleotides: TGTGCCAGCAGCGCCCCGGAGGAGACCCAGTACTTC. Its translation is CASSAPEETQYF.

This clonotype occurred a few times. The genes are TRBV6-2 or TRBV6-3 and TRBJ2-1, with 7 bases identical to TRBD2. This CDR3 comprises 17 residues. Germline CDR1 MNHEY, CDR2 SVGEGT. With 2 bases clipped from V and 0 bases from J, the junction kept 7 bases outside the gene matches. CDR3 bases: TGTGCCAGCAGTTACGTGTTAGCGGGCAGCTCCTACAATGAGCAGTTCTTC. Its protein product is CASSYVLAGSSYNEQFF.

This clonotype was counted ten times or more. The chain joins TRBV5-1 to TRBJ1-2, with TRBD1 matching 9 bases. This CDR3 contains 15 residues. Germline lookup yields CDR1 SGHRS and CDR2 YFSETQ. V shed 0 bases and J 7 bases; nucleotides not matched to a gene: 7. This chain's CDR3 is CASSLDTGGGGGYTF. The CDR3 coding sequence is TGCGCCAGCAGCTTGGATACAGGGGGCGGAGGTGGCTACACCTTC.

This clonotype was counted many times. The J gene is TRBJ2-7, the V gene TRBV4-1; D may be TRBD1 or TRBD2 (5 bases each). The CDR3 spans 16 residues. Trimming cost V 4 bases and J 0 bases, with 16 bases left between them. Germline-derived CDR1 and CDR2 are MGHRA and YSYEKL. The CDR3 DNA is TGCGCCAGCAGCCCCCATCCTCGGGACGGCTCCTACGAGCAGTACTTC. Translated, it gives CASSPHPRDGSYEQYF.